These 19 T cell receptor beta chains came from one sample sequenced in a study of HIV-infected children after antiretroviral therapy interruption. RNA-based 3' RACE libraries used unique molecular identifiers. TCRdb reprocessed the 3' RACE reads with MiXCR, giving one entry per CDR3 protein. The sample includes about 15,000 distinct CDR3 sequences, around 3.7% of them seen just once. Documented treatment: PENTA 11 planned treatment interruption arm or continuous ART arm. Material: CD45RA+ CD4+ T cells from PBMCs, obtained from a donor given antiretroviral therapy, either interrupted or continuous. The sample's subset: naive CD4+ CD45RA+ CD45RO- T cells. The source of these receptors is a child aged 2 to 17 with HIV.

This clonotype was seen at least ten times. The chain joins TRBV3-1 to TRBJ2-1; 8 positions agree with TRBD2. Germline V gives CDR1 LGHDT, CDR2 YNNKEL (reference sequence). The CDR3 loop spans 14 amino acids. The V and J ends lost 0 bases and 10 bases, in that order; junction bases with no gene match: 5. The CDR3 loop reads CASSQEPQRGEQFF. The CDR3 DNA follows: TGTGCCAGCAGCCAAGAACCCCAGCGGGGGGAGCAGTTCTTC.

The rearrangement joins TRBV20-1 to TRBJ1-5; D not resolved. Looked up from germline, CDR1 is DFQATT and CDR2 is SNEGSKA (reference sequence). CDR3 length equals 12 residues. V lost 3 bases and J 5 bases, leaving 8 bases between the germline ends. CDR3 coding DNA: TGCAGTGCTAGTTCTGGGGATCAGCCCCAGCATTTT. It translates to CSASSGDQPQHF.

Worth noting for this clonotype: Since a much larger clone is just one base distant, this may be a read error. The V gene is TRBV7-4, the J gene TRBJ2-7; no clear D gene. The germline V gene has CDR1 SGHVT and CDR2 SQSDAQ. The CDR3 runs to 15 residues. The CDR3 nucleotides read TGTGCCATCAGCTTATTCGGCCCTAGCTCCTACGAGCAGTACTTC. Encoded protein: CAISLFGPSSYEQYF.

This clonotype came up a few times. The CDR3 sequence: CASITGQGRNRGYTF. CDR3 nucleotides: TGTGCCAGCATCACTGGACAGGGACGGAATCGCGGCTACACCTTC. The genes are TRBV6-4 and TRBJ1-2, with 8 positions matching TRBD1. The CDR3 loop spans 15 amino acids. Unmatched junction bases numbered 15, after V lost 7 bases and J lost 8 bases. The germline V gene encodes CDR1 MRHNA and CDR2 SNTAGT.

This clonotype has a count of ten or more. The V gene is TRBV15, the J gene TRBJ1-1; D may be TRBD1 (6 bases). This CDR3 region has 13 residues. V lost 1 base, J lost 5 bases, and 8 bases lay in between. CDR1 and CDR2 from the germline V gene are LNHNV and YYDKDF (reference sequence). CDR3 in amino acids: CATSRAQGTEAFF. The CDR3 nucleotides read TGTGCCACCAGCAGAGCACAGGGAACTGAAGCTTTCTTT.

This clonotype was counted a few times. The CDR3 DNA sequence: TGTGCCAGCAGCCCCGGACTAGCGGGGAACAATGAGCAGTTCTTC. Protein sequence: CASSPGLAGNNEQFF. This chain connects TRBV7-6 to TRBJ2-1, with 12 bases that match TRBD2. The V segment lost 5 bases and the J segment 5 bases; nucleotides outside the gene matches: 4. The CDR3 consists of 15 residues. Per germline, CDR1 SGHVS and CDR2 FNYEAQ.

This clonotype was detected many times. The V and J genes are TRBV28 and TRBJ2-5; D perhaps matches TRBD2 (6 bases). This CDR3 comprises 14 residues. V was trimmed by 5 bases and J by 1 base, leaving 11 bases between them. Germline values: CDR1 MDHEN, CDR2 SYDVKM. CDR3 bases: TGTGCCAGCAGTGGGGGGACGACCCAAGAGACCCAGTACTTC. As protein: CASSGGTTQETQYF.

At least ten counts were recorded for this clonotype. The chain carries TRBV7-8 and TRBJ2-3; D is possibly TRBD2 (5 bases). The CDR3 length is 11 residues. The ends were cut back, 5 bases at V and 5 bases at J, with 5 bases in the middle. From germline, CDR1 is SGHVS and CDR2 FQNEAQ. This chain's CDR3 is CASSRGDTQYF. The CDR3 coding sequence is TGTGCCAGCAGCCGGGGAGATACGCAGTATTTT.

In its sample, this clonotype was seen many times. The rearrangement joins TRBV12-3 or TRBV12-4 to TRBJ2-3; 7 nucleotides line up with TRBD2. The CDR3 contains 16 residues. J gave up 0 bases and V 3 bases, and 6 bases lay outside the gene matches. The DNA of the CDR3 is TGTGCCAGCAGTTTGGCTAGCGGTGTTAGCACAGATACGCAGTATTTT. Its translation: CASSLASGVSTDTQYF.

Relative to its sample, this clonotype is medium-sized (0.01 to 0.1%). This chain joins TRBV7-2 and TRBJ2-1; TRBD1 is a possible D gene (5 bases). The CDR3 is 16 amino acids. V was clipped by 2 bases and J by 2 bases, with 13 bases between them. Germline V CDR1 and CDR2: SGHTA, FQGNSA. The CDR3 sequence: CASSLQGWSTYNEQFF. The CDR3 coding sequence is TGTGCCAGCAGCTTACAGGGATGGAGTACCTACAATGAGCAGTTCTTC. Full variable domain (outside the CDR3, taken from reference TRBV7-2 and TRBJ2-1): GAGVSQSPSNKVTEKGKDVELRCDPISGHTALYWYRQSLGQGLEFLIYFQGNSAPDKSGLPSDRFSAERTGGSVSTLTIQRTQQEDSAVYLCASSLQGWSTYNEQFFGPGTRLTVL.

This clonotype has a count of ten or more. The J gene is TRBJ1-2, the V gene TRBV9, with 9 bases that match TRBD1. Germline assignment: CDR1 SGDLS and CDR2 YYNGEE. V shed 4 bases and J 5 bases; nucleotides not matched to a gene: 9. The CDR3 spans 15 residues. The CDR3 here is CASSQTATGGYGYTF. In nucleotides, the CDR3 is TGTGCCAGCAGCCAGACCGCGACAGGGGGGTATGGCTACACCTTC.

The chain employs TRBV2 and TRBJ2-5; D is ambiguous. Germline CDR1 is SNHLY and CDR2 is FYNNEI. The CDR3 is 11 residues long. V lost 2 bases, J lost 7 bases, and 5 bases lay in between. CDR3 sequence (DNA): TGTGCCAGCAGTGAAAGCGTGACCCAGTACTTC. It is translated as CASSESVTQYF.

This clonotype came up many times. In DNA form, the CDR3 reads TGTGCCAGTAGTAACGACAGGGTGCCCGGGGAGCTGTTTTTT. Its protein is CASSNDRVPGELFF. The genes are TRBV19 and TRBJ2-2, with 7 bases lining up with TRBD1. The V and J ends lost 4 bases and 6 bases, in that order; junction bases with no gene match: 5. The germline V gene encodes CDR1 LNHDA and CDR2 SQIVND (reference sequence). This CDR3 region has 14 residues.

Ten or more counts support this clonotype. The rearrangement uses TRBV6-1 and TRBJ1-1; D unclear. V shed 7 bases and J shed 1 base, with 10 bases lying between them. The CDR3 extends over 13 amino acids. Germline V gives CDR1 MNHNS, CDR2 SASEGT. DNA of the CDR3: TGTGCCAGCACGCCAGGAGGGAACACTGAAGCTTTCTTT. It is translated as CASTPGGNTEAFF.

This clonotype is labeled medium-sized. The chain has TRBV10-3 and TRBJ1-6, with TRBD1 identical over 10 bases. Trimming took 7 bases from V and 10 from J; bases not matched to a gene: 4. The CDR3 length is 13 residues. Germline V CDR1 and CDR2: ENHRY, SYGVKD. CDR3 sequence: CAINLDRGSPLHF. In DNA, the CDR3 is TGTGCCATCAACCTGGACAGGGGGTCACCCCTCCACTTT.

This clonotype came up many times. The chain carries TRBV10-3 and TRBJ1-5; D is unresolved. The CDR3 is made up of 12 amino acids. Germline V gene sequence: CDR1 ENHRY, CDR2 SYGVKD. V gave up 3 bases and J gave up 3 bases, with 3 bases separating them. CDR3: CAISDSNQPQHF. CDR3 DNA sequence: TGTGCCATCAGTGATTCCAATCAGCCCCAGCATTTT.

This clonotype was observed at least ten times. V and J are TRBV12-3 or TRBV12-4 and TRBJ2-2; 8 positions match TRBD2. Losses at the gene ends were 8 bases for V and 4 bases for J; bases not matched to a gene: 3. The CDR3 totals 13 residues. This CDR3 reads CASSAGGTGELFF. Written as DNA, the CDR3 is TGTGCCAGCTCCGCGGGGGGCACCGGGGAGCTGTTTTTT.

Many counts were recorded for this clonotype. The chain has TRBV12-5 and TRBJ2-7; 10 bases are a match to TRBD1. The germline gives CDR1 LGHNT, CDR2 FRNRAP. V lost 3 bases to trimming and J lost 3 bases; unmatched junction nucleotides: 8. The CDR3 extends over 16 amino acids. CDR3: CASGLPRRDRGYEQYF. DNA of the CDR3: TGTGCTAGTGGTTTACCCCGTCGGGACAGGGGCTACGAGCAGTACTTC.

This clonotype was detected many times. This chain uses TRBV5-1 with TRBJ2-6; possibly TRBD1 for D (6 bases). CDR1 and CDR2 from the germline V gene are SGHRS and YFSETQ. V was cut by 3 bases and J by 4 bases, with 14 bases left in between. There are 16 residues in the CDR3. The DNA for the CDR3 is TGCGCCAGCAGCTCGGAACCCGGGACAGGGGCCAACGTCCTGACTTTC. Its translation: CASSSEPGTGANVLTF. Based on the CDR3 plus reference TRBV5-1 and TRBJ2-6, the full variable domain is KAGVTQTPRYLIKTRGQQVTLSCSPISGHRSVSWYQQTPGQGLQFLFEYFSETQRNKGNFPGRFSGRQFSNSRSEMNVSTLELGDSALYLCASSSEPGTGANVLTFGAGSRLTVL.